One and the same sample provided the 25 T cell receptor beta chains below, sequenced in a study of shared clonotypes between healthy human individuals. The table came from immunoSEQ multiplex PCR; TCRdb's copy has only in-frame clones and leaves some out. The sample includes some 2,000,000 clones, 95% of them seen just once. Sequenced sample: naive CD4+ T cells sorted from blood. Subset: CD45RA+ positively selected. The receptors come from a man between 18 and 35 years old in good health.

The V call is TRBV18, the J call TRBJ2-1; TRBD1 is a possible D gene (6 bases). V gave up 4 bases and J gave up 9 bases, with 10 bases separating them. Germline values: CDR1 KGHSH, CDR2 LQKENI. The CDR3 contains 12 residues. The CDR3 spells CASSLHRVEQFF. The CDR3 nucleotides read TGTGCCAGCTCACTTCACAGGGTTGAGCAGTTCTTC.

Concerning this clone: A much larger clone differs from this one at a single base, so this may be a read error. The J gene is TRBJ2-7, the V gene TRBV2; no firm D call. Germline V gene data show CDR1 as SNHLY and CDR2 as FYNNEI. The CDR3 totals 12 residues. The ends were cut back, 2 bases at V and 2 bases at J, with 4 bases in the middle. CDR3: CASSEQTYEQYF. In DNA form, the CDR3 reads TGTGCCAGCAGTGAACAGACCTACGAGCAGTACTTC.

The genes are TRBV4-3 and TRBJ2-5; D may be TRBD2 (6 bases). The CDR3 runs to 16 residues. Looked up from germline, CDR1 is LGHNA and CDR2 is YSLEER. V was clipped by 1 base and J by 5 bases, with 17 bases between them. The CDR3 bases are TGCGCCAGCAGCCAAGGGACCCCCGGGAGCGGGGAGACCCAGTACTTC. This translates into CASSQGTPGSGETQYF.

This clone was observed once. The chain employs TRBV6-5 and TRBJ1-2, with 8 bases identical to TRBD1. With 0 bases clipped from V and 6 bases from J, the junction kept 9 bases outside the gene matches. CDR3 size: 16 residues. In germline, CDR1 is MNHEY, CDR2 SVGAGI. CDR3 protein: CASSYSLGQGKDGYTF. CDR3 in DNA: TGTGCCAGCAGTTACTCGCTTGGACAGGGCAAGGATGGCTACACCTTC.

Points on this clone: In the same sample, other DNA sequences code for this CDR3. The rearrangement links TRBV9 to TRBJ2-3; perhaps D is TRBD1 or TRBD2 (6 bases each). V dropped 0 bases and J dropped 2 bases, with 7 bases sitting between them. Germline V gene lookup returns CDR1 SGDLS and CDR2 YYNGEE. The CDR3 is 14 residues long. The chain's CDR3 is CASSVAGATDTQYF. As DNA, the CDR3 is TGTGCCAGCAGCGTAGCGGGGGCCACAGATACGCAGTATTTT.

The chain combines TRBV7-9 with TRBJ1-4, with TRBD1 matching over 9 bases. Germline V lookup: CDR1 SEHNR, CDR2 FQNEAQ (reference sequence). The CDR3 extends over 16 amino acids. V gave up 1 base and J gave up 7 bases; unmatched junction bases: 7. CDR3 amino acids: CASSLVGTGPVEKLFF. CDR3 DNA: TGTGCCAGCAGCTTAGTGGGGACAGGGCCGGTTGAAAAACTGTTTTTT.

This chain joins TRBV5-6 and TRBJ2-1; 14 positions agree with TRBD2. Germline assignment: CDR1 SGHDT and CDR2 YYEEEE. Germline trimming cut 1 base from V and 7 bases from J; bases unmatched to any gene: 4. The CDR3 spans 16 residues. CDR3 region: CASSLLGTSGGNEQFF. CDR3 coding DNA: TGTGCCAGCAGCTTGTTGGGGACTAGCGGGGGAAATGAGCAGTTCTTC.

The CDR3 reads CASSQGTGVYGYTF. For the CDR3, the DNA is TGTGCCAGCAGCCAAGGGACAGGGGTCTATGGCTACACCTTC. This chain connects TRBV14 to TRBJ1-2; 9 positions match TRBD1. Germline V gene data show CDR1 as SGHDN and CDR2 as FVKESK. There are 14 residues in the CDR3. The V gene end was trimmed by 1 base and the J gene end by 4 bases; junction bases not matched to a gene: 1.

The chain employs TRBV4-1 and TRBJ2-2; 7 nucleotides agree with TRBD2. This CDR3 has 17 amino acids. Per germline, CDR1 MGHRA and CDR2 YSYEKL. With V trimmed by 2 bases and J by 4 bases, 10 bases remained unmatched. In DNA, the CDR3 is TGCGCCAGCAGCCAATTAGGGAGCGGGATGAGCACCGGGGAGCTGTTTTTT. This codes for CASSQLGSGMSTGELFF.

The rearrangement links TRBV10-3 to TRBJ2-7, with D perhaps matching TRBD1 (6 bases). The CDR3 is 14 residues long. CDR1 is ENHRY, CDR2 SYGVKD, per germline. The V end was cut by 2 bases, the J end by 6 bases, with 14 bases between. The CDR3 DNA reads TGTGCCATCAGTGAGGGACAGAAGGGGCTCGAGCAGTACTTC. Amino acids: CAISEGQKGLEQYF.

This clone has only one observation. This sequence joins TRBV18 and TRBJ2-3, with unresolved D. Trimming removed 5 bases from V and 0 bases from J, with 15 bases in between. Germline V lookup: CDR1 KGHSH, CDR2 LQKENI. The CDR3 sequence is 16 residues long. The CDR3 DNA is TGTGCCAGCTCATCCACCACAACGGAGAGCACAGATACGCAGTATTTT. Translated, it gives CASSSTTTESTDTQYF.

The gene calls are TRBV6-5 and TRBJ1-1; 10 bases map to TRBD1. CDR1 is MNHEY, CDR2 SVGAGI, per germline. V trimming: 7 bases; J trimming: 1 base; junction bases outside the gene matches: 6. This CDR3 contains 15 residues. The DNA of the CDR3 is TGTGCCAGCATAGGACAGGGGGATTGGAACACTGAAGCTTTCTTT. Translation: CASIGQGDWNTEAFF.

The gene calls are TRBV11-3 and TRBJ1-1; D remains ambiguous. The CDR3 extends over 16 amino acids. The germline V and J ends were trimmed by 0 bases and 1 base, with 12 bases remaining between them. CDR1 SGHNT and CDR2 YENEEA come from the germline V gene. This CDR3 is CASSLDEVGRNTEAFF. CDR3 DNA: TGTGCCAGCAGCTTAGATGAGGTAGGACGGAACACTGAAGCTTTCTTT.

The rearrangement uses TRBV2 and TRBJ2-3; no definite D call. The germline V and J ends were trimmed by 8 bases and 0 bases, with 6 bases remaining between them. This CDR3 is 12 amino acids long. Germline V gives CDR1 SNHLY, CDR2 FYNNEI. CDR3 sequence reads: CASVRSTDTQYF. CDR3 DNA: TGTGCCAGCGTACGGAGCACAGATACGCAGTATTTT.

This chain uses TRBV30 with TRBJ2-5; D is undetermined. The CDR3 totals 12 residues. Trimming took off 3 bases at V and 1 base at J, with 6 bases between the two ends. CDR1 and CDR2 (germline): GTSNPN, SVGIG (reference sequence). DNA for the CDR3: TGTGCCTGGAGACAGACCCAAGAGACCCAGTACTTC. This translates into CAWRQTQETQYF.

With respect to this clone: The same CDR3 can be traced to other DNA sequences in this sample. The CDR3 spells CAISESGGTDTQYF. Written as DNA, the CDR3 is TGTGCCATCAGTGAGTCTGGCGGCACAGATACGCAGTATTTT. This chain joins TRBV10-3 and TRBJ2-3; unclear D gene. The V gene lost 0 bases and the J gene lost 1 base, with 5 bases spanning the gap. CDR3 length: 14 amino acids. CDR1 and CDR2 (germline): ENHRY, SYGVKD.

Note on this clone: Within the sample, other DNA sequences also encode this same CDR3. The gene calls are TRBV7-9 and TRBJ2-7; TRBD2 matches 14 bases. The length of the CDR3 is 16 residues. Looked up from germline, CDR1 is SEHNR and CDR2 is FQNEAQ (reference sequence). J was trimmed by 1 base and V by 5 bases; bases with no gene match: 4. The CDR3 spells CASSKGTSGSSYEQYF. The CDR3, as DNA: TGTGCCAGCAGCAAAGGGACTAGCGGGAGTTCCTACGAGCAGTACTTC.

Details on this clone: Other DNA variants within this sample encode the same CDR3. Here the CDR3 DNA reads TGTGCCAGCAGCGTCAGTAACTATGGCTACACCTTC. This gives the protein CASSVSNYGYTF. The chain uses TRBV9 and TRBJ1-2, with D unclear. The CDR3 sequence is 12 residues long. V was cut by 2 bases and J by 1 base, with 3 bases left in between. Germline V gives CDR1 SGDLS, CDR2 YYNGEE. Using reference TRBV9 and TRBJ1-2 for the parts outside the CDR3, the full variable domain is DSGVTQTPKHLITATGQRVTLRCSPRSGDLSVYWYQQSLDQGLQFLIQYYNGEERAKGNILERFSAQQFPDLHSELNLSSLELGDSALYFCASSVSNYGYTFGSGTRLTVV.

The genes are TRBV4-1 and TRBJ1-2; D remains ambiguous. CDR1 is MGHRA and CDR2 is YSYEKL in the germline V gene. Deletions cut 3 bases from V and 2 bases from J, with 16 bases between. This CDR3 contains 16 residues. This CDR3 reads CASSQPTGGSNYGYTF. DNA for the CDR3: TGCGCCAGCAGCCAGCCTACCGGTGGGTCCAACTATGGCTACACCTTC.

As DNA, the CDR3 is TGTGCCAGCAGCTTGGCGAGGGGGGGCCCTAGCACAGATACGCAGTATTTT. Protein product: CASSLARGGPSTDTQYF. J is TRBJ2-3 and V is TRBV5-4; possibly TRBD2 for D (7 bases). CDR3 size: 17 residues. V was clipped by 0 bases and J by 0 bases, with 14 bases between them. Germline CDR1 reads SGHNT; CDR2 reads YYREEE (reference sequence).

The rearrangement uses TRBV25-1 and TRBJ2-3; D not resolved. The CDR3 runs to 15 residues. Germline V gene sequence: CDR1 MGHDK, CDR2 SYGVNS. Trimming pared 4 bases from V and 2 bases from J, leaving 13 bases between. The CDR3 DNA reads TGTGCCAGCAGTGTCGGCTTCCCACTCACAGATACGCAGTATTTT. Protein: CASSVGFPLTDTQYF.

The V gene is TRBV5-6, the J gene TRBJ1-1; D is undetermined. The V gene lost 1 base and the J gene lost 5 bases, with 6 bases spanning the gap. The CDR3 extends over 12 amino acids. In germline, CDR1 is SGHDT, CDR2 YYEEEE. CDR3 protein: CASSLPGTEAFF. In DNA form, the CDR3 reads TGTGCCAGCAGCTTGCCTGGGACTGAAGCTTTCTTT.

This clone showed up just once. The V and J genes are TRBV5-6 and TRBJ1-2; 7 bases are a match to TRBD1. Trimming cost V 1 base and J 4 bases; bases outside gene matches: 4. The CDR3 covers 14 residues. From germline, CDR1 is SGHDT and CDR2 YYEEEE. The CDR3: CASSLQGEAYGYTF. For the CDR3, the DNA is TGTGCCAGCAGCTTGCAGGGGGAGGCCTATGGCTACACCTTC.

The rearrangement links TRBV10-3 to TRBJ1-5, with no clear D. Germline CDR1 reads ENHRY; CDR2 reads SYGVKD. Trimming cost V 6 bases and J 6 bases, with 15 bases left between them. The CDR3 runs to 14 residues. This chain's CDR3 is CAIRGDLVGQPQHF. The CDR3 region has the DNA TGTGCCATCAGAGGAGACCTAGTAGGTCAGCCCCAGCATTTT.

The rearrangement joins TRBV7-2 to TRBJ2-7; D may be TRBD1 (6 bases). The CDR3 runs 13 residues. Germline assignment: CDR1 SGHTA and CDR2 FQGNSA. The V gene lost 1 base and the J gene lost 7 bases, with 11 bases spanning the gap. The CDR3 loop is CASSLGGPGEQYF. In nucleotides, the CDR3 is TGTGCCAGCAGCTTAGGGGGGCCAGGGGAGCAGTACTTC.